These 12 T cell receptor beta chains came from one sample sequenced in a study of blood T cell repertoires in COVID-19. The protocol was immunoSEQ multiplex PCR, while the TCRdb copy is restricted to in-frame clones and leaves out a portion. The data hold about 140,000 clones, with roughly 87% observed a single time. Material for sequencing was peripheral blood. These receptors all stem from a woman aged 50 to 60 with acute or convalescent COVID-19.

The rearrangement uses TRBV11-2 and TRBJ1-1; no clear D gene. The length of the CDR3 is 13 residues. The germline V gene has CDR1 SGHAT and CDR2 FQNNGV. V gave up 8 bases and J gave up 1 base, with 11 bases separating them. The CDR3 nucleotides read TGTGCCAGCTCTAGACCCTCGAACACTGAAGCTTTCTTT. Protein: CASSRPSNTEAFF. Using reference TRBV11-2 and TRBJ1-1 for the parts outside the CDR3, the full variable domain is EAGVAQSPRYKIIEKRQSVAFWCNPISGHATLYWYQQILGQGPKLLIQFQNNGVVDDSQLPKDRFSAERLKGVDSTLKIQPAKLEDSAVYLCASSRPSNTEAFFGQGTRLTVV.

The chain is built from TRBV27 and TRBJ2-3, with TRBD2 matching 11 bases. This CDR3 has 16 residues. Germline values: CDR1 MNHEY, CDR2 SMNVEV (reference sequence). V lost 5 bases to trimming and J lost 2 bases; unmatched junction nucleotides: 6. CDR3 amino acids: CASSLAGGPFTDTQYF. The CDR3 DNA reads as TGTGCCAGCAGTCTAGCGGGGGGACCTTTCACAGATACGCAGTATTTT.

The chain combines TRBV6-5 with TRBJ1-4; a possible D gene is TRBD1 (5 bases). The CDR3 totals 14 residues. Germline values: CDR1 MNHEY, CDR2 SVGAGI. V lost 2 bases to trimming and J lost 8 bases, with 12 bases between them. CDR3 coding DNA: TGTGCCAGCAGTTACAGGGGTGGTAAGGAAAAACTGTTTTTT. Amino acid sequence: CASSYRGGKEKLFF.

This rearrangement joins TRBV5-1 to TRBJ2-7, with 9 bases lining up with TRBD1. The CDR3 totals 15 residues. CDR1 SGHRS and CDR2 YFSETQ come from the germline V gene. J was trimmed by 3 bases and V by 2 bases; bases with no gene match: 6. The CDR3 coding sequence is TGCGCCAGCAGCTTAGGTTTGGGACAGGGCTACGAGCAGTACTTC. Residues: CASSLGLGQGYEQYF.

The chain combines TRBV5-1 with TRBJ2-1; no clear D gene. The CDR3 loop spans 16 amino acids. The V gene lost 6 bases and the J gene lost 4 bases, with 20 bases spanning the gap. CDR1 SGHRS and CDR2 YFSETQ come from the germline V gene. As DNA, the CDR3 is TGCGCCAGCACCCTCCTACCGAACGCCCTTTACAATGAGCAGTTCTTC. This sequence encodes CASTLLPNALYNEQFF.

Only one count was recorded for this clone. This chain connects TRBV13 to TRBJ1-6; a possible D gene is TRBD1 (5 bases). The CDR3 spans 17 residues. The germline CDR1 and CDR2 sequences are PRHDT and FYEKMQ (reference sequence). V gave up 2 bases and J gave up 10 bases, with 21 bases separating them. In DNA form, the CDR3 reads TGTGCCAGCAGCTTATTGATCCGGACATTAACGAGATCACCCCTCCACTTT. Residues: CASSLLIRTLTRSPLHF.

V is TRBV11-3 and J is TRBJ2-7, with TRBD2 matching over 10 bases. Per the germline V gene, CDR1 is SGHNT and CDR2 is YENEEA. CDR3 size: 15 residues. The junction had 3 bases not matched to a gene; V was cut back by 2 bases and J by 2 bases. The CDR3 nucleotides read TGTGCCAGCAGCTTACATAGCGGGGGGACCTACGAGCAGTACTTC. Translating it yields CASSLHSGGTYEQYF. The entire variable domain, with the rest obtained from reference TRBV11-3 and TRBJ2-7, is as follows: EAGVVQSPRYKIIEKKQPVAFWCNPISGHNTLYWYLQNLGQGPELLIRYENEEAVDDSQLPKDRFSAERLKGVDSTLKIQPAELGDSAVYLCASSLHSGGTYEQYFGPGTRLTVT.

V is TRBV7-3 and J is TRBJ2-1, with TRBD1 matching 8 bases. The CDR3 covers 15 residues. Germline CDR1 SGHTA, CDR2 FQGTGA. After removal of 3 bases from V and 4 bases from J, the junction contained 5 bases not matched to a gene. CDR3 in DNA: TGTGCCAGCAGCTTTCGGGACAGGCCTTACAATGAGCAGTTCTTC. This codes for CASSFRDRPYNEQFF.

The chain recombines TRBV7-9 with TRBJ1-4, with unresolved D. V lost 6 bases and J 6 bases, leaving 11 bases between the germline ends. This CDR3 has 13 residues. CDR1 and CDR2 (germline): SEHNR, FQNEAQ (reference sequence). The CDR3 here is CASRDISDEKLFF. The CDR3 region has the DNA TGTGCCAGCAGAGACATCTCGGATGAAAAACTGTTTTTT. The full variable domain, in which reference TRBV7-9 and TRBJ1-4 provide the parts outside the CDR3, is DTGVSQNPRHKITKRGQNVTFRCDPISEHNRLYWYRQTLGQGPEFLTYFQNEAQLEKSRLLSDRFSAERPKGSFSTLEIQRTEQGDSAMYLCASRDISDEKLFFGSGTQLSVL.

The chain uses TRBV6-1 and TRBJ1-2; 8 bases fit TRBD1. Looked up from germline, CDR1 is MNHNS and CDR2 is SASEGT. CDR3 length: 14 residues. The ends lost 3 bases at V and 4 bases at J; junction bases unmatched: 4. CDR3 in amino acids: CASSDRGPGYGYTF. The CDR3 DNA reads TGTGCCAGCAGTGACAGGGGGCCAGGCTATGGCTACACCTTC.

The CDR3 protein is CASSGAGTGNRDTQYF. The CDR3 nucleotides read TGCGCCAGCAGTGGGGCCGGGACAGGGAACAGGGATACGCAGTATTTT. The V gene is TRBV10-1, the J gene TRBJ2-3; 9 bases are a match to TRBD1. CDR1 and CDR2 from the germline V gene are WNHNN and SYGVQD (reference sequence). The V and J ends lost 4 bases and 6 bases, in that order; junction bases with no gene match: 11. The CDR3 extends over 16 amino acids.

This chain joins TRBV4-1 and TRBJ2-2; 9 bases match TRBD2. The CDR3 runs to 17 residues. V lost 0 bases to trimming and J lost 2 bases; unmatched junction nucleotides: 4. Germline lookup yields CDR1 MGHRA and CDR2 YSYEKL. CDR3 sequence (DNA): TGCGCCAGCAGCCAAGAGCGGCTAGCGGGAAACACCGGGGAGCTGTTTTTT. Its translation: CASSQERLAGNTGELFF.